Below are 3 T cell receptor beta chains sequenced from a single sample in a study of graft-versus-host responses after intestinal transplantation. Libraries were prepared by immunoSEQ multiplex PCR; TCRdb keeps only in-frame clonotypes and omits some of them. The sample has about 16,000 clones; 88% are singletons. The material sequenced was PBMCs, taken about 110 days after intestinal transplant. The receptors were gathered from a human patient who received an intestinal transplant, so some T cells may come from the graft donor.

V gene TRBV10-3 combines with J gene TRBJ2-1, with D uncertain. V was trimmed by 2 bases and J by 5 bases, leaving 1 base between them. The CDR3 contains 11 residues. Germline V gene data show CDR1 as ENHRY and CDR2 as SYGVKD. The CDR3 region has the DNA TGTGCCATCAGTGAGGACAATGAGCAGTTCTTC. Amino acids: CAISEDNEQFF.

V gene TRBV4-2 combines with J gene TRBJ2-7; D not resolved. With 1 base removed from V and 4 bases from J, the gap between germline ends came to 5 bases. Germline CDR1 and CDR2: LGHNA and YNFKEQ. CDR3 length: 12 amino acids. This chain's CDR3 is CASSQAGYEQYF. The CDR3 DNA reads TGTGCCAGCAGCCAAGCAGGATACGAGCAGTACTTC.

V gene TRBV4-2 combines with J gene TRBJ2-1; TRBD2 matches 11 bases. This CDR3 contains 16 residues. From germline, CDR1 is LGHNA and CDR2 YNFKEQ. With V trimmed by 0 bases and J by 4 bases, 2 bases remained unmatched. The CDR3 coding sequence is TGTGCCAGCAGCCAAGAAGGGACTAGCGGTTACAATGAGCAGTTCTTC. It translates to CASSQEGTSGYNEQFF.